This section outlines one TCR beta chain sequence together with its context. The data originate from a study of OX40 agonist ivuxolimab in advanced cancers. In the study overall: Among those treated, three patients had partial responses, one with hepatocellular carcinoma and two with cutaneous melanoma.

The CDR3 has 14 residues. Germline V gives CDR1 SNHLY, CDR2 FYNNEI. V shed 11 bases and J shed 0 bases, with 16 bases lying between them. Generated by immunoSEQ multiplex PCR, the TCRdb table keeps only in-frame clones and is missing some. The top ten hold around a third of the sample, which has 50,000 or so clones, 85% to 90% seen once. Sequencing used CD4+ or CD8+ T cells sorted from blood, obtained in a trial of the OX40 agonist ivuxolimab. The source of this sequence is an adult with an advanced solid tumor such as melanoma, head and neck, liver or kidney cancer. This rearrangement joins TRBV2 to TRBJ2-5; D gene uncertain. The CDR3: CAAAGYSNQETQYF. DNA of the CDR3: TGTGCCGCCGCTGGCTACAGCAACCAAGAGACCCAGTACTTC.